This entry is about one TCR beta chain. The sample is drawn from a study of blood T cell repertoires in COVID-19. Study summary: The United States, Italy and Spain supplied acute and convalescent COVID-19 samples.

Looked up from germline, CDR1 is MNHEY and CDR2 is SMNVEV (reference sequence). CDR3 length: 14 residues. The V gene end was trimmed by 7 bases and the J gene end by 0 bases; junction bases not matched to a gene: 3. The authors' processing: Reference gene primer amplification gave estimated nucleated cell counts. TCRdb's table, derived via immunoSEQ multiplex PCR, lists solely in-frame clones and lacks some. The D gene and trimming were derived from the DNA, and the V and J assignments and clone size from that table. The table has about 94,000 clones, 75% to 85% seen once. Sequencing input: peripheral blood. The receptor was isolated from an elderly woman with acute or convalescent COVID-19. V and J are TRBV27 and TRBJ2-1; TRBD2 agrees at 7 bases. CDR3 nucleotides: TGTGCCAGCAAGCGGGGAATCTCCTACAATGAGCAGTTCTTC. Translating it yields CASKRGISYNEQFF.